The rows below give T cell receptor beta chains drawn from one sample of a study of multiple sclerosis patients with progressive multifocal leukoencephalopathy. The assay was immunoSEQ multiplex PCR, and TCRdb's table has in-frame clones only and misses some. In the table there are under 35,000 clones, 80% to 90% of which are singletons. Sequencing used PBMCs, obtained from a patient treated with natalizumab. Source of these receptors: a woman aged 40-49 years with progressive multifocal leukoencephalopathy. Each CDR3 is given with its conserved first and last residue. A D gene is named only where the DNA matches it firmly. Only some rows state a clone size, as once, few, many or a class for expanded clones.

TRBJ1-6,-,TRBD1,TRBV6-4,CASSWTGLGNSPLHF,TGTGCCAGCAGCTGGACAGGGCTTGGAAATTCACCCCTCCACTTT
TRBJ2-1,-,TRBD1,TRBV7-2,CASMPGQGYYNEQFF,TGTGCCAGCATGCCGGGACAGGGATACTACAATGAGCAGTTCTTC
TRBJ1-2,-,-,TRBV4-2,CASSQDQGAVSGYTF,TGTGCCAGCAGCCAAGATCAGGGCGCGGTGTCCGGCTACACCTTC
TRBJ1-2,-,TRBD1,TRBV7-2,CASTQGGRNYGYTF,TGTGCCAGCACCCAGGGGGGACGGAACTATGGCTACACCTTC
TRBJ1-2,-,TRBD1,TRBV5-1,CARQDPGQGNYGYTF,TGCGCCAGGCAGGATCCGGGACAGGGTAACTATGGCTACACCTTC
TRBJ2-3,-,-,TRBV5-1,CASSLGGSSADTQYF,TGCGCCAGCAGTCTGGGGGGCAGTTCCGCAGATACGCAGTATTTT
TRBJ1-2,-,-,TRBV7-2,CASSFAGAGYTF,TGTGCCAGCAGCTTTGCCGGGGCCGGCTACACCTTC
TRBJ1-5,-,-,TRBV7-9,CASSLTDRNQPQHF,TGTGCCAGCAGCTTAACAGACCGCAATCAGCCCCAGCATTTT
TRBJ1-2,-,TRBD1,TRBV12-5,CASGLGGTDGYTF,TGTGCTAGTGGTTTGGGGGGGACAGATGGCTACACCTTC
TRBJ2-7,-,TRBD1,TRBV10-3,CAISESRQGAKYEQYF,TGTGCCATCAGTGAGTCAAGACAGGGGGCGAAATACGAGCAGTACTTC
TRBJ2-2,-,-,TRBV21-1,CASSKVVEGDGRCDTGELFF,TGTGCCAGCAGCAAAGTGGTGGAGGGGGACGGGAGGTGCGACACCGGGGAGCTGTTTTTT
TRBJ1-1,-,TRBD1,TRBV30,CAWSVIRSEGAHTEAFF,TGTGCCTGGAGTGTAATTCGATCGGAGGGGGCACACACTGAAGCTTTCTTT
TRBJ2-7,once,-,TRBV25-1,CASSEFGFPDHEQYF,TGTGCCAGCAGTGAGTTTGGGTTCCCTGATCACGAGCAGTACTTC
TRBJ1-2,-,-,TRBV6-5,CASSYRGANWGYGYTF,TGTGCCAGCAGTTACAGAGGGGCAAACTGGGGCTATGGCTACACCTTC
TRBJ1-4,once,-,TRBV9,CASSGPGEEKLFF,TGTGCCAGCAGCGGACCAGGGGAGGAAAAACTGTTTTTT
TRBJ2-1,-,-,TRBV7-2,CASSLSPGLAQAALQFF,TGTGCCAGCAGCTTATCCCCCGGGCTAGCCCAGGCCGCCCTGCAGTTCTTC
TRBJ2-5,-,-,TRBV28,CASSFIGTQYF,TGTGCCAGCAGTTTCATCGGGACCCAGTACTTC
TRBJ1-6,-,TRBD1,TRBV7-2,CASSLGQGANSPLHF,TGTGCCAGCAGCTTAGGACAGGGGGCTAATTCACCCCTCCACTTT
TRBJ2-7,-,-,TRBV5-1,CASRGTLTGNEQYF,TGCGCCAGCAGGGGGACCCTGACAGGTAACGAGCAGTACTTC
TRBJ2-7,-,-,TRBV11-3,CASSLDRRGEQYF,TGTGCCAGCAGCTTAGATAGGAGGGGCGAGCAGTACTTC
TRBJ1-6,once,-,TRBV28,CASSFSAGRNSPLHF,TGTGCCAGCAGTTTCTCGGCAGGGCGAAATTCACCCCTCCACTTT
TRBJ2-1,-,-,TRBV13,CASSLHGGNEQFF,TGTGCCAGCAGCTTACATGGGGGGAATGAGCAGTTCTTC
TRBJ2-3,-,-,TRBV6-4,CASSEFPSTPDTQYF,TGTGCCAGCAGTGAGTTTCCATCAACTCCAGATACGCAGTATTTT
TRBJ2-3,-,-,TRBV4-3,CASSQGQGRTDTQYF,TGCGCCAGCAGCCAAGGTCAGGGGCGAACAGATACGCAGTATTTT
TRBJ1-2,-,TRBD1,TRBV19,CASRSGQVAYGYTF,TGTGCCAGTAGAAGCGGACAGGTCGCATATGGCTACACCTTC
TRBJ2-1,-,TRBD2,TRBV7-9,CASSSPAGRGSSYNEQFF,TGTGCCAGCAGCTCCCCGGCTGGGCGGGGGAGCTCCTACAATGAGCAGTTCTTC
TRBJ2-1,-,TRBD2,TRBV9,CASSDKRGAFYNEQFF,TGTGCCAGCAGCGACAAGCGGGGGGCCTTTTACAATGAGCAGTTCTTC
TRBJ2-7,once,TRBD1,TRBV30,CAWSVSGTGGFYEQYF,TGTGCCTGGAGTGTCTCTGGGACAGGGGGCTTCTACGAGCAGTACTTC
TRBJ2-2,-,-,TRBV9,CASSVEGPTGELFF,TGTGCCAGCAGCGTAGAAGGTCCCACCGGGGAGCTGTTTTTT
TRBJ1-2,-,TRBD1,TRBV30,CAWSPVGQGVSGGYTF,TGTGCCTGGAGTCCAGTGGGACAGGGGGTATCAGGAGGCTACACCTTC
TRBJ2-6,-,-,TRBV5-5,CASSLAGASGANVLTF,TGTGCCAGCAGCTTGGCGGGTGCCTCTGGGGCCAACGTCCTGACTTTC
TRBJ2-3,-,-,TRBV5-4,CATLEGGDTDTQYF,TGTGCCACCCTGGAGGGAGGAGACACAGATACGCAGTATTTT
TRBJ1-1,-,-,TRBV27,CASSLKTGSTEAFF,TGTGCCAGCAGTCTAAAGACGGGAAGCACTGAAGCTTTCTTT
TRBJ2-1,once,-,TRBV29-1,CSAKGLHNEQFF,TGCAGCGCCAAGGGGCTTCACAATGAGCAGTTCTTC
TRBJ2-2,-,TRBD2,TRBV5-4,CASSLGLAGYTGELFF,TGTGCCAGCAGCTTGGGACTAGCGGGGTACACCGGGGAGCTGTTTTTT
TRBJ2-1,-,-,TRBV7-2,CASSLRDLSYNEQFF,TGTGCCAGCAGCTTAAGGGACTTATCCTACAATGAGCAGTTCTTC
TRBJ2-1,few,TRBD1,TRBV30,CAWSVGWTGNINPYNEQFF,TGTGCCTGGAGTGTAGGGTGGACAGGGAATATTAACCCCTACAATGAGCAGTTCTTC
TRBJ1-6,-,-,TRBV7-9,CASSPRFANSPLHF,TGTGCCAGCAGCCCGCGTTTCGCTAATTCACCCCTCCACTTT